This passage covers 10 T cell receptor beta chains from one sample sequenced in a study of shared clonotypes between healthy human individuals. Here immunoSEQ multiplex PCR was the method, and the copy in TCRdb shows in-frame clones only, minus some. The sample consists of about 460,000 clones, over 60% of them appearing once. Sample: PBMCs. The receptors here all came from a woman aged 40 to 50 in good health. Some clones in this sample may be carry-over from other donors' samples.

V is TRBV5-4 and J is TRBJ1-4; 7 bases are a match to TRBD1. The CDR3 length is 14 residues. Germline loops: CDR1 SGHNT, CDR2 YYREEE (reference sequence). V gave up 4 bases and J gave up 8 bases; unmatched junction bases: 8. CDR3 nucleotides: TGTGCCAGCAGCGCAGACAGGGAGTACGAAAAACTGTTTTTT. It encodes CASSADREYEKLFF.

With respect to this clone: Given a far larger clone just one base away, this is likely a sequencing read error. The sample holds other DNA sequences that translate to the same CDR3. The rearrangement links TRBV4-3 to TRBJ2-7, with D perhaps TRBD1 (6 bases). This CDR3 comprises 16 residues. CDR1 and CDR2 (germline): LGHNA, YSLEER. The CDR3 protein is CASSQDRGTKSYEQYF. Here the CDR3 DNA reads TGCGCGAGCAGCCAAGATCGAGGGACAAAGTCCTACGAGCAGTACTTC.

The rearrangement links TRBV9 to TRBJ2-1, with 12 bases fitting TRBD2. V lost 0 bases and J lost 7; bases outside the gene matches: 8. Germline loops: CDR1 SGDLS, CDR2 YYNGEE. The CDR3 has 17 amino acids. In DNA, the CDR3 is TGTGCCAGCAGCGTAGCTCCCCAGACTAGCGGGAGAAATGAGCAGTTCTTC. This encodes CASSVAPQTSGRNEQFF.

The table lists this clone with many counts. This chain links TRBV10-3 with TRBJ1-2; D uncertain. The CDR3 spans 13 residues. Trimming cost V 2 bases and J 0 bases, with 4 bases left between them. Germline V gives CDR1 ENHRY, CDR2 SYGVKD. The CDR3 DNA sequence: TGTGCCATCAGTGAGGACCCTAACTATGGCTACACCTTC. This codes for CAISEDPNYGYTF.

The V and J genes are TRBV7-3 and TRBJ2-1; possibly TRBD2 for D (6 bases). This CDR3 contains 14 residues. The germline V and J ends were trimmed by 2 bases and 5 bases, with 10 bases remaining between them. CDR1 and CDR2 (germline): SGHTA, FQGTGA. CDR3 residues: CASSLWGVDNEQFF. CDR3 nucleotides: TGTGCCAGCAGCTTATGGGGGGTGGACAATGAGCAGTTCTTC.

V usage is TRBV4-1 and J usage is TRBJ1-2; D may be TRBD1 (6 bases). The CDR3 sequence is 15 residues long. Trimming shortened V by 6 bases and J by 5 bases, and 19 bases separated the two germline ends. Germline CDR1 MGHRA, CDR2 YSYEKL. CDR3 amino acids: CASRGAEGGGYGYTF. The CDR3 bases are TGCGCCAGCAGGGGGGCTGAGGGGGGGGGTTATGGCTACACCTTC.

The chain carries TRBV14 and TRBJ2-7; perhaps TRBD2 as D (5 bases). CDR3 length equals 13 residues. Trimming removed 2 bases from V and 1 base from J, with 6 bases in between. In germline, CDR1 is SGHDN, CDR2 FVKESK. This chain's CDR3 is CASSQWTSYEQYF. CDR3 sequence (DNA): TGTGCCAGCAGCCAATGGACTTCCTACGAGCAGTACTTC.

As concerns this clone: With only one base between it and a far larger clone, this is likely a read error. V usage is TRBV7-9 and J usage is TRBJ2-2, with D possibly being TRBD1 (6 bases). The CDR3 runs 15 residues. Trimming took 3 bases from V and 9 from J, leaving 17 bases between them. Germline V gene data show CDR1 as SEHNR and CDR2 as FQNEAQ (reference sequence). The DNA of the CDR3 is TGTGCCAGCAGCTTCGCCCAGGGGTTAATCAGGGAGCTGTTTTTT. It yields the protein CASSFAQGLIRELFF.

This clone was recorded only once. The chain combines TRBV6-6 with TRBJ2-1; possibly TRBD2 for D (5 bases). The CDR3 has 13 residues. V was trimmed by 2 bases and J by 7 bases, leaving 9 bases between them. The V gene's germline CDR1 is MNHNY and CDR2 SVGAGI (reference sequence). The CDR3 DNA reads TGTGCCAGCAGTTACGGCCGGGGAAATGAGCAGTTCTTC. Protein sequence: CASSYGRGNEQFF.

The rearrangement joins TRBV28 to TRBJ2-5, with D tentatively TRBD2 (5 bases). This CDR3 is built from 15 residues. CDR1 and CDR2 (germline): MDHEN, SYDVKM. V shed 2 bases and J shed 2 bases, with 12 bases lying between them. The CDR3 bases are TGTGCCAGCAGTTTAGGCCGGAGGATTCAAGAGACCCAGTACTTC. This gives the protein CASSLGRRIQETQYF.